The entry that follows covers one TCR beta chain sequence. The sample holds other DNA sequences that translate to the same CDR3. CDR3 length equals 14 residues. Germline CDR1 is SGDLS and CDR2 is YYNGEE. Trimming left V 0 bases short and J 4 bases short, with 10 bases between. The data belong to a study of control samples from healthy donors and cancer patients. Libraries were prepared by immunoSEQ multiplex PCR; TCRdb keeps only in-frame clonotypes and omits some of them. The sample lists around 55,000 clones; about 96% were seen once. The source is a woman aged 18 to 35 in good health. Sample: blood. The genes are TRBV9 and TRBJ1-1; no definite D call. For the CDR3, the DNA is TGTGCCAGCAGCGTAGAGGGAGGGAGCACTGAAGCTTTCTTT. Protein product: CASSVEGGSTEAFF.